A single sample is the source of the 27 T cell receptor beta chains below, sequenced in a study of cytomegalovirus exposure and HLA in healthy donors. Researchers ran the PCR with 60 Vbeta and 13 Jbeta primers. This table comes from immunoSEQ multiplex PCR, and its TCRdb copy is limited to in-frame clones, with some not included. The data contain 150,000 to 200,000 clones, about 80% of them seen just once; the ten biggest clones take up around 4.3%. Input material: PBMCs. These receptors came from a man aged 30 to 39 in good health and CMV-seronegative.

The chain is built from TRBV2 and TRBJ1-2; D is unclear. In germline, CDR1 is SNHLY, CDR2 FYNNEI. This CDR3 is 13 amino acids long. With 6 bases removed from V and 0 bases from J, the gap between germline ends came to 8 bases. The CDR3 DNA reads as TGTGCCAGCAGACCCGACACTAACTATGGCTACACCTTC. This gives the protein CASRPDTNYGYTF.

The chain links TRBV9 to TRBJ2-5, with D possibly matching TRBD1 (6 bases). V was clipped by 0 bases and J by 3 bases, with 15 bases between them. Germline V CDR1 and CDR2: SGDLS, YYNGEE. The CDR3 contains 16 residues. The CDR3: CASSVDAGAVEETQYF. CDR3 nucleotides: TGTGCCAGCAGCGTAGACGCAGGGGCCGTCGAAGAGACCCAGTACTTC. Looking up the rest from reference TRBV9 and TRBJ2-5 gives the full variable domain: DSGVTQTPKHLITATGQRVTLRCSPRSGDLSVYWYQQSLDQGLQFLIQYYNGEERAKGNILERFSAQQFPDLHSELNLSSLELGDSALYFCASSVDAGAVEETQYFGPGTRLLVL.

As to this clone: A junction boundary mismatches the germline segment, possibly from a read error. CDR3 nucleotide sequence: TGTTCCAGCAGCTTACGATCGGGGACCGGGGAGCTGTTTTTT. Translating it yields CSSSLRSGTGELFF. The rearrangement joins TRBV7-9 to TRBJ2-2, with D maybe TRBD2 (5 bases). The CDR3 totals 14 residues. Per germline, CDR1 SEHNR and CDR2 FQNEAQ (reference sequence).

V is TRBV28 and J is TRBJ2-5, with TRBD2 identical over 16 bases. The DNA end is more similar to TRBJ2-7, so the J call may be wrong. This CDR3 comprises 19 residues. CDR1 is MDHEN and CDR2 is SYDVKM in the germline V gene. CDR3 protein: CASSDPGLAGGPSSYEQYF. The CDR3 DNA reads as TGTGCCAGCAGTGATCCGGGACTAGCGGGGGGGCCGAGCTCCTACGAGCAGTACTTC.

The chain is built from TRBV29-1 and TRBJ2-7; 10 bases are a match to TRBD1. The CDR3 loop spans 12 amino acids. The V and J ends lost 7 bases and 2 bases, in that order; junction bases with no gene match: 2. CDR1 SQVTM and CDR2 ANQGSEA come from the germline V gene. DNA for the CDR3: TGCAGCGCCGGGACAGGGGCCTACGAGCAGTACTTC. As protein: CSAGTGAYEQYF.

CDR3 bases: TGTGCCAGCAGCCCTCTAGGTGGGCCCCAGCATTTT. This translates into CASSPLGGPQHF. The chain uses TRBV9 and TRBJ1-5; D gene ambiguous. This CDR3 contains 12 residues. Per the germline V gene, CDR1 is SGDLS and CDR2 is YYNGEE. Trimming left V 4 bases short and J 9 bases short, with 11 bases between. Variable domain in full (rest from reference TRBV9 and TRBJ1-5): DSGVTQTPKHLITATGQRVTLRCSPRSGDLSVYWYQQSLDQGLQFLIQYYNGEERAKGNILERFSAQQFPDLHSELNLSSLELGDSALYFCASSPLGGPQHFGDGTRLSIL.

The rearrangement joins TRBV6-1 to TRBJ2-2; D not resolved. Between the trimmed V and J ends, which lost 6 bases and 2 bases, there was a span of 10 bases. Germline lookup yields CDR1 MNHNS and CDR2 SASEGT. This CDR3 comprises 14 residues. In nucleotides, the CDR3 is TGTGCCAGCAGGTACCCAGGTAACACCGGGGAGCTGTTTTTT. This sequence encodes CASRYPGNTGELFF.

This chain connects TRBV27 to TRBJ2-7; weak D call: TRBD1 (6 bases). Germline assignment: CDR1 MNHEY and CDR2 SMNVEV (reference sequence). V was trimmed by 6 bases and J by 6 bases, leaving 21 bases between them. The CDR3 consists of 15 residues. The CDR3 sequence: CASSADPQQGCEQYF. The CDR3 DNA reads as TGTGCCAGCAGCGCAGACCCCCAACAGGGCTGCGAGCAGTACTTC.

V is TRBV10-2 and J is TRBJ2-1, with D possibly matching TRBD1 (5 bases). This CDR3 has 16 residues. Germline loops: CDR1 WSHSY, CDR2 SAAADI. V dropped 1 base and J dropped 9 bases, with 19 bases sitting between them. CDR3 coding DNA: TGCGCCAGCAGTGAGTGGTCGAAAAGGGGTGTAGGTGAGCAGTTCTTC. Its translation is CASSEWSKRGVGEQFF.

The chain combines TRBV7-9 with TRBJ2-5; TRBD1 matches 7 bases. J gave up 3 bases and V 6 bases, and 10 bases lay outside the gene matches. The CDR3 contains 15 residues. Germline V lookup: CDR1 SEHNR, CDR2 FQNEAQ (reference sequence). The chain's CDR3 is CASSLSGTVEETQYF. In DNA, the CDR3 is TGTGCCAGCAGTCTTTCCGGGACAGTTGAAGAGACCCAGTACTTC.

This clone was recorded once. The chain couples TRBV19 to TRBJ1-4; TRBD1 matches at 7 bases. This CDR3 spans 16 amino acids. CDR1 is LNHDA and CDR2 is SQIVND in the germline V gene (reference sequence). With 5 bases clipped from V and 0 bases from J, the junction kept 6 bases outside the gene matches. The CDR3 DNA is TGTGCCAGTAGTCCTGGACAGGCACCAACTAATGAAAAACTGTTTTTT. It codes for CASSPGQAPTNEKLFF.

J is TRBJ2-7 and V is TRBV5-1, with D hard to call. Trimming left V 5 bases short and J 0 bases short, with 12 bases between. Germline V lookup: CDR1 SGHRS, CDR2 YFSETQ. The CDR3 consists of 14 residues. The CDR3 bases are TGCGCCAGCAGATTCGGGTTGGGCTCCTACGAGCAGTACTTC. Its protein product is CASRFGLGSYEQYF.

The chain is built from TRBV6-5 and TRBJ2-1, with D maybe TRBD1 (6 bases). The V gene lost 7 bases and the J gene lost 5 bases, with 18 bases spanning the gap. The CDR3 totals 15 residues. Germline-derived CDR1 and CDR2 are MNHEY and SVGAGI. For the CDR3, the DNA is TGTGCCAGCACAGTGGTGACAGGAGCCAACAATGAGCAGTTCTTC. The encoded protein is CASTVVTGANNEQFF.

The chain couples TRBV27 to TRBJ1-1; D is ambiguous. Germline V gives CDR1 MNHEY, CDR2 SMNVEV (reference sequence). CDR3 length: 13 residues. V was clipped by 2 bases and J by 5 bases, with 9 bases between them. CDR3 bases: TGTGCCAGCAGTTTAATGGGAGGGACTGAAGCTTTCTTT. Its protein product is CASSLMGGTEAFF.

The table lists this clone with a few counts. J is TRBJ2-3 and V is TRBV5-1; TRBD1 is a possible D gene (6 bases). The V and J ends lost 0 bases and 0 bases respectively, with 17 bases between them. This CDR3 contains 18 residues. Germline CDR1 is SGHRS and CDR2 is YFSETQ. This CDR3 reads CASSLGRGTQFSTDTQYF. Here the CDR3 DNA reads TGCGCCAGCAGCTTGGGAAGGGGGACACAATTTAGCACAGATACGCAGTATTTT.

CDR3 DNA sequence: TGTGCCAGCAGCCGAACAGGGATGAACACTGAAGCTTTCTTT. As protein: CASSRTGMNTEAFF. The chain employs TRBV5-6 and TRBJ1-1; the D gene is possibly TRBD1 (6 bases). Trimming pared 4 bases from V and 0 bases from J, leaving 10 bases between. Per germline, CDR1 SGHDT and CDR2 YYEEEE. The CDR3 totals 14 residues.

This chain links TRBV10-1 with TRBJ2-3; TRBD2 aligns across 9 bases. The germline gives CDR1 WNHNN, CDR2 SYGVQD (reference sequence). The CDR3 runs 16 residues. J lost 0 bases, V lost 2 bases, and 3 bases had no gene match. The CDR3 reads CASSEGLASSTDTQYF. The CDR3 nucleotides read TGCGCCAGCAGTGAGGGACTAGCGTCTAGCACAGATACGCAGTATTTT.

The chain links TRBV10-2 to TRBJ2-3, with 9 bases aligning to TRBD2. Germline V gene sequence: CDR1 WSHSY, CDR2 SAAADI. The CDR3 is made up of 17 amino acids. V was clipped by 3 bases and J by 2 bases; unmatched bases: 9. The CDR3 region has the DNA TGCGCCAGCAGTGACATCGGGCTAGCGGGAAACACAGATACGCAGTATTTT. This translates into CASSDIGLAGNTDTQYF.

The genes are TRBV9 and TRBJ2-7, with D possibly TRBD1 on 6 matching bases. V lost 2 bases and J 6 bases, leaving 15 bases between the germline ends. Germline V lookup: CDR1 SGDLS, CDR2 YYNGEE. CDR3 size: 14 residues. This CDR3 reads CASSVGGLGGEQYF. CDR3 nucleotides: TGTGCCAGCAGCGTTGGGGGCCTTGGGGGCGAGCAGTACTTC.

The CDR3 DNA reads as TGCAGCGTTGAGCCTAGCGGGAGACATGAGCAGTTCTTC. Its protein product is CSVEPSGRHEQFF. The chain joins TRBV29-1 to TRBJ2-1; 10 bases fit TRBD2. This CDR3 region has 13 residues. V was pared by 3 bases and J by 8 bases, with 4 bases of the junction left unmatched. CDR1 and CDR2 from the germline V gene are SQVTM and ANQGSEA.

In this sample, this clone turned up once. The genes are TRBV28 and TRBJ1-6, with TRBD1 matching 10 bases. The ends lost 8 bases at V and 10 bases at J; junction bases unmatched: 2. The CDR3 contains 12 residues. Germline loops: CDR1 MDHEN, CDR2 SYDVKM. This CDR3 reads CASGTGDSPLHF. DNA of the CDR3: TGTGCCAGCGGGACAGGGGACTCACCCCTCCACTTT. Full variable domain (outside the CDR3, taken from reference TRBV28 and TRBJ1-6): DVKVTQSSRYLVKRTGEKVFLECVQDMDHENMFWYRQDPGLGLRLIYFSYDVKMKEKGDIPEGYSVSREKKERFSLILESASTNQTSMYLCASGTGDSPLHFGNGTRLTVT.

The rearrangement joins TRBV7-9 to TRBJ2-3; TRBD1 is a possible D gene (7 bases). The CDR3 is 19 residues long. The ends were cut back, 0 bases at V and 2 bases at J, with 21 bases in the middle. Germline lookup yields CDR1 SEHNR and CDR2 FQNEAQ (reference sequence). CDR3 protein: CASSLAIRGQEGTTDTQYF. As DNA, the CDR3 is TGTGCCAGCAGCTTAGCTATAAGAGGACAGGAGGGAACCACAGATACGCAGTATTTT. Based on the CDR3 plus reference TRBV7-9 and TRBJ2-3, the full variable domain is DTGVSQNPRHKITKRGQNVTFRCDPISEHNRLYWYRQTLGQGPEFLTYFQNEAQLEKSRLLSDRFSAERPKGSFSTLEIQRTEQGDSAMYLCASSLAIRGQEGTTDTQYFGPGTRLTVL.

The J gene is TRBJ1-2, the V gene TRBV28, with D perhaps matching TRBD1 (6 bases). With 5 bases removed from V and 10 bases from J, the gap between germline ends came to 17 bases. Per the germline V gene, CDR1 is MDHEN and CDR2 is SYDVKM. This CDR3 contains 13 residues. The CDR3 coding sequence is TGTGCCAGCAGTGTTATAGAGCGACAGGCCTACACCTTC. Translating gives CASSVIERQAYTF.

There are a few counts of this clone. The CDR3 sequence: CACLEGGQSYEQYF. The DNA for the CDR3 is TGTGCCTGTTTAGAGGGCGGACAGAGCTACGAGCAGTACTTC. This chain uses TRBV30 with TRBJ2-7, with a possible D match to TRBD1 (6 bases). The V end was cut by 6 bases, the J end by 3 bases, with 18 bases between. This CDR3 region has 14 residues. Germline V CDR1 and CDR2: GTSNPN, SVGIG (reference sequence).

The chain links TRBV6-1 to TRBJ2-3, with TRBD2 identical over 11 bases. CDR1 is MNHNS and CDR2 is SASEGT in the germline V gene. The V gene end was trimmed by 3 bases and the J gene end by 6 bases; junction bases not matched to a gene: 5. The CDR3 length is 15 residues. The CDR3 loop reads CASSDLAGGRDTQYF. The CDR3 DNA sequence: TGTGCCAGCAGTGACTTAGCGGGAGGGAGGGATACGCAGTATTTT.

CDR3 coding DNA: TGTGCCAGCAGTACGACAGGGGGGATATCCTATAATTCACCCCTCCACTTT. Translation: CASSTTGGISYNSPLHF. V is TRBV27 and J is TRBJ1-6; 9 bases match TRBD1. This CDR3 contains 17 residues. Germline assignment: CDR1 MNHEY and CDR2 SMNVEV (reference sequence). V was pared by 5 bases and J by 1 base, with 6 bases of the junction left unmatched.

The CDR3 DNA is TGTGCCAGCAGCTTTAGCGGGAGCTTCAATGAGCAGTTCTTC. It specifies CASSFSGSFNEQFF. The rearrangement uses TRBV7-3 and TRBJ2-1, with 9 nucleotides matching TRBD2. Germline CDR1 reads SGHTA; CDR2 reads FQGTGA. Losses at the gene ends were 3 bases for V and 6 bases for J; bases not matched to a gene: 3. CDR3 size: 14 residues. Filled out from reference TRBV7-3 and TRBJ2-1, the complete variable domain reads GAGVSQTPSNKVTEKGKYVELRCDPISGHTALYWYRQSLGQGPEFLIYFQGTGAADDSGLPNDRFFAVRPEGSVSTLKIQRTERGDSAVYLCASSFSGSFNEQFFGPGTRLTVL.